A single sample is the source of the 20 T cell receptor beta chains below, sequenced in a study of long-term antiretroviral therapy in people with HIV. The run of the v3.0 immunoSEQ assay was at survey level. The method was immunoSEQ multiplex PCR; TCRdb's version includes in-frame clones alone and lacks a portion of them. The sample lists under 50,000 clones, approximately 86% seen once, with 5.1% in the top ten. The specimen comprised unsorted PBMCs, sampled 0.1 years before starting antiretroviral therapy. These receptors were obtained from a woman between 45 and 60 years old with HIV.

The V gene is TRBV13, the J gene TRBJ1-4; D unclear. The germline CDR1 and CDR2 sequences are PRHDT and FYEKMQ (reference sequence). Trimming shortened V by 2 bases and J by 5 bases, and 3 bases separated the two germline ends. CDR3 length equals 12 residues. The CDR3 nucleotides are TGTGCCAGCAGCTTACGGAATGAAAAACTGTTTTTT. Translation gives CASSLRNEKLFF. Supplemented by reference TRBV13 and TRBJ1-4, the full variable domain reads AAGVIQSPRHLIKEKRETATLKCYPIPRHDTVYWYQQGPGQDPQFLISFYEKMQSDKGSIPDRFSAQQFSDYHSELNMSSLELGDSALYFCASSLRNEKLFFGSGTQLSVL.

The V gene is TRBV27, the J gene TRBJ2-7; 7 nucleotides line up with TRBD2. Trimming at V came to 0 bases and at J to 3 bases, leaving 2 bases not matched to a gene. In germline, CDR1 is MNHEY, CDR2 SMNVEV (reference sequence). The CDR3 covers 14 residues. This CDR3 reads CASSLSGGNYEQYF. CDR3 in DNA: TGTGCCAGCAGTTTATCGGGGGGGAACTACGAGCAGTACTTC.

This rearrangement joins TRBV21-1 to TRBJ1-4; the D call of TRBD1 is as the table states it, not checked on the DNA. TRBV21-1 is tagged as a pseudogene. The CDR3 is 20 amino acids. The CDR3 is CASSPRPHSTGQGPYEKLFF. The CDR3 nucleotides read TGTGCCAGCAGCCCCCGCCCACATTCTACGGGACAGGGGCCATACGAAAAACTGTTTTTT.

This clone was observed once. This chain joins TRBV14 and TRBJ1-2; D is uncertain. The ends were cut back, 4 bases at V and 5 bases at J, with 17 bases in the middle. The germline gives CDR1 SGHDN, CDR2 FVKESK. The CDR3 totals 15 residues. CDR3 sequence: CASSPQGSYLYGYTF. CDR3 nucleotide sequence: TGTGCCAGCAGCCCTCAAGGGAGCTACCTATATGGCTACACCTTC.

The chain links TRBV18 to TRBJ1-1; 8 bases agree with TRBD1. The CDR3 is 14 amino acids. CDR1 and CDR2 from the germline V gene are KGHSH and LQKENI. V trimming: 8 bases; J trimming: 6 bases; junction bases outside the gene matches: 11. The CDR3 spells CASREQGDGSEAFF. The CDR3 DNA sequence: TGTGCCAGCCGAGAACAGGGGGATGGCTCTGAAGCTTTCTTT.

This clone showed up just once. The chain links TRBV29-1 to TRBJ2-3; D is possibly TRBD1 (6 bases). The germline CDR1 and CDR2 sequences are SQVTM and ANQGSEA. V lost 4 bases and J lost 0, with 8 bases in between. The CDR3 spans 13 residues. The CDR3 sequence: CSVAGQSTDTQYF. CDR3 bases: TGCAGCGTTGCGGGACAAAGCACAGATACGCAGTATTTT.

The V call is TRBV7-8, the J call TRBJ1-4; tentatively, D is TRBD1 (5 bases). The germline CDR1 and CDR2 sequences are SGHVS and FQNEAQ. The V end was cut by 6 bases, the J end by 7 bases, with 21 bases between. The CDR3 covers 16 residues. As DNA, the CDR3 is TGTGCCAGCAGTCAACTAGGGAGGGGAGAGGTTGAAAAACTGTTTTTT. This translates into CASSQLGRGEVEKLFF.

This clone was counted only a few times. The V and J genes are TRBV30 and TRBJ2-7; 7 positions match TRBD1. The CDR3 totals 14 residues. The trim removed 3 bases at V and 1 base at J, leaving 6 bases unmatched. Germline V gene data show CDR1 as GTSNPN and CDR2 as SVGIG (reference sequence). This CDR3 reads CAWRLTGISYEQYF. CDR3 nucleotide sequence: TGTGCCTGGAGGTTGACAGGGATTTCCTACGAGCAGTACTTC.

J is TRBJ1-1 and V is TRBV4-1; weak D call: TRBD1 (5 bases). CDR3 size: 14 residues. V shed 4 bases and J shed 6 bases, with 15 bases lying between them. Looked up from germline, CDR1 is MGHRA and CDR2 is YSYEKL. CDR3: CASSLREGGAEAFF. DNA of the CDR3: TGCGCCAGCAGCCTTAGAGAGGGAGGGGCTGAAGCTTTCTTT.

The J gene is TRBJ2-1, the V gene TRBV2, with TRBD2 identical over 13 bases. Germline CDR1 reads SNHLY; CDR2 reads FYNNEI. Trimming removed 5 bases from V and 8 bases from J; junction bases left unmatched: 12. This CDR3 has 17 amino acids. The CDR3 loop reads CASSPRTSGGRVYEQFF. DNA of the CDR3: TGTGCCAGCAGTCCCCGGACTAGCGGGGGCCGAGTATATGAGCAGTTCTTC. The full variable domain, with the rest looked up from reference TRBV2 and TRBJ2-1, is EPEVTQTPSHQVTQMGQEVILRCVPISNHLYFYWYRQILGQKVEFLVSFYNNEISEKSEIFDDQFSVERPDGSNFTLKIRSTKLEDSAMYFCASSPRTSGGRVYEQFFGPGTRLTVL.

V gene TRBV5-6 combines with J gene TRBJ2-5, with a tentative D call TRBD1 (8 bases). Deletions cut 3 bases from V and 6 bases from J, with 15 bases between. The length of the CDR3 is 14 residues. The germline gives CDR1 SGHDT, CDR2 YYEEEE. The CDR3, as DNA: TGTGCCAGCAGCTACGGACAGGGAGGGCAGACCCAGTACTTC. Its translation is CASSYGQGGQTQYF.

The CDR3 loop is CASSQGGTLDPYEQYF. The CDR3 nucleotides are TGCGCCAGCAGCCAAGGTGGAACTTTGGACCCCTACGAGCAGTACTTC. The rearrangement joins TRBV4-3 to TRBJ2-5; D ambiguous. With the DNA end fitting TRBJ2-7 better, the J assignment may be wrong. Per germline, CDR1 LGHNA and CDR2 YSLEER. This CDR3 region has 16 residues.

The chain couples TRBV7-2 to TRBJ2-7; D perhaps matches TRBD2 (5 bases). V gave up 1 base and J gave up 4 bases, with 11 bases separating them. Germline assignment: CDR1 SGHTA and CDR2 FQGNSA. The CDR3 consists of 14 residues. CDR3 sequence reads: CASSLGLGRYEQYF. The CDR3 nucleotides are TGTGCCAGCAGCTTAGGTTTGGGGAGATACGAGCAGTACTTC.

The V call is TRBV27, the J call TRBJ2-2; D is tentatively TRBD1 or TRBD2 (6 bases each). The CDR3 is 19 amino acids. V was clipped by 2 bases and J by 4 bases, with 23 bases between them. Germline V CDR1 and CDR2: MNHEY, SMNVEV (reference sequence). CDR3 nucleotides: TGTGCCAGCAGTTTACGACACCCTCTAGGGGGGTCCAGCACCGGGGAGCTGTTTTTT. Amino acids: CASSLRHPLGGSSTGELFF.

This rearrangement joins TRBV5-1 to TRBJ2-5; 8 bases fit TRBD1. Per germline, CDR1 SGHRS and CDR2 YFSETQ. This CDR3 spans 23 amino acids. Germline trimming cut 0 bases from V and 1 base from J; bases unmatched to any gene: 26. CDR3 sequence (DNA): TGCGCCAGCAGCTTGGTTAGGGGGGCCTCCGGGACAGGAGCCCGCCACAGCCAAGAGACCCAGTACTTC. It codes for CASSLVRGASGTGARHSQETQYF.

The CDR3 DNA reads TGTGCCAGCAGCTTAGCGCAAGGGGGCCTTCAAGGCTACACCTTC. Its translation: CASSLAQGGLQGYTF. This sequence joins TRBV7-6 and TRBJ1-2, with 7 positions matching TRBD1. The CDR3 length is 15 residues. Losses at the gene ends were 0 bases for V and 8 bases for J; bases not matched to a gene: 9. In germline, CDR1 is SGHVS, CDR2 FNYEAQ.

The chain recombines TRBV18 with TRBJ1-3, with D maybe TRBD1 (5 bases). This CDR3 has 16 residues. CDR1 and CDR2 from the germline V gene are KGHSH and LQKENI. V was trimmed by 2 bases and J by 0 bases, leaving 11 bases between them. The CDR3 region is CASSPTGGNSGNTIYF. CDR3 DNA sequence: TGTGCCAGCTCACCAACTGGGGGTAACTCTGGAAACACCATATATTTT.

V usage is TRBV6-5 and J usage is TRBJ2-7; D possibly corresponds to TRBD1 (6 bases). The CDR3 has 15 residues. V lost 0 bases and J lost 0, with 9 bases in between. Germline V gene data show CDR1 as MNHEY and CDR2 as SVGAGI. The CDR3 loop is CASSYSPTGSYEQYF. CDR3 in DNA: TGTGCCAGCAGTTACTCCCCGACAGGCTCCTACGAGCAGTACTTC.

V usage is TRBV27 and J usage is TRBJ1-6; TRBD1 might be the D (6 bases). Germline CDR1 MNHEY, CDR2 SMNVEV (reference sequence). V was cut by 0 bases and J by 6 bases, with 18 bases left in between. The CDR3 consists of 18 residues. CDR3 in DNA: TGTGCCAGCAGTTTATCGACGGCCGACAGGACCTTTAATTCACCCCTCCACTTT. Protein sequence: CASSLSTADRTFNSPLHF.

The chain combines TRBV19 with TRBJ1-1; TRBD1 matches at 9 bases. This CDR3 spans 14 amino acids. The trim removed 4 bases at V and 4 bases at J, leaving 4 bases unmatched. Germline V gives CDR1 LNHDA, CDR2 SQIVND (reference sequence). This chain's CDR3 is CASSRTTGGTEAFF. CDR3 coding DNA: TGTGCCAGTAGTAGGACGACAGGGGGCACTGAAGCTTTCTTT.